This TCR beta chain was found in a study of blood T cell repertoires in COVID-19. Overall study: Collection of acute and convalescent COVID-19 samples took place in the United States, Italy and Spain. Sources were T cells, B-cell-depleted T cells, or PBMCs; the material itself was cDNA or gDNA.

The V segment lost 4 bases and the J segment 2 bases; nucleotides outside the gene matches: 13. CDR3 length equals 17 residues. Original handling: Amplification with reference gene primers provided the estimates of nucleated cell counts. TCRdb's copy holds only in-frame clones and misses some; the assay was immunoSEQ multiplex PCR. Clone size and the V and J calls come from that table; the DNA yielded D and trimming. The table has 200,000 to 250,000 clones, around four fifths seen once. Specimen: peripheral blood. This clonotype was obtained from a man aged 30-40 years with active or convalescent COVID-19. The rearrangement links TRBV23-1 to TRBJ2-5, with 7 nucleotides matching TRBD2. TRBV23-1 is treated as an ORF (open reading frame) with a function not yet certain. The CDR3 DNA follows: TGCGCCAGCAGTCCCCCCCCGACTAGCAGGAGGCAAGAGACCCAGTACTTC. Protein: CASSPPPTSRRQETQYF.